This T cell receptor beta chain was found in a study of CD8 T cells in ankylosing spondylitis. This clonotype was recorded a few times. TCRdb itself ran the 5' RACE reads through MiXCR, one entry per CDR3 protein. The table has about 180,000 distinct CDR3 sequences, 9.5% to 10% seen once. CDR3 length equals 15 residues. CDR1 and CDR2 from the germline V gene are LGHNA and YSLEER. V was pared by 0 bases and J by 0 bases, with 8 bases between. The rearrangement uses TRBV4-3 and TRBJ2-5; unclear D gene. Sequenced material: blood, either unsorted or a sorted T cell fraction (not recorded which). The clonotype was recovered from a female donor with ankylosing spondylitis or in good health (not recorded which). The CDR3 DNA reads TGCGCCAGCAGCCAAGAGGTTCGATACCAAGAGACCCAGTACTTC. Protein sequence: CASSQEVRYQETQYF.